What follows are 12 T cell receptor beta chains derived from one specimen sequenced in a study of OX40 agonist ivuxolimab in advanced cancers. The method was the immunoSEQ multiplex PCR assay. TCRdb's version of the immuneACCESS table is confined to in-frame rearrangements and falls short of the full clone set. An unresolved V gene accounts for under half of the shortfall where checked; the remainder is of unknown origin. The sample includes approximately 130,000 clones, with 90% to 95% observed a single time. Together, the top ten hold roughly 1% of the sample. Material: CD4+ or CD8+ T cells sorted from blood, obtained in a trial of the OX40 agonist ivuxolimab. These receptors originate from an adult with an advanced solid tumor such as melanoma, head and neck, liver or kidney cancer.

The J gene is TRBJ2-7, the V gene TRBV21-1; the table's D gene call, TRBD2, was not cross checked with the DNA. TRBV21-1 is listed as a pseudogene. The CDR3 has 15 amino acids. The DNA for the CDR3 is TGTGCCAGCAGCCTCCTCGGGAGGGGGGCCTACGAGCAGTACTTC. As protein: CASSLLGRGAYEQYF.

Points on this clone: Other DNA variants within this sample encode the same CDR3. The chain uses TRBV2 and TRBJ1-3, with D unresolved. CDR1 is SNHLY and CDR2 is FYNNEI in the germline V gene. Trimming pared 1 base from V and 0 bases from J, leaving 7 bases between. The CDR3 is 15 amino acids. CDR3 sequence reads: CASSEEGSSGNTIYF. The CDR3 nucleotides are TGTGCCAGCAGTGAAGAAGGGAGCTCTGGAAACACCATATATTTT.

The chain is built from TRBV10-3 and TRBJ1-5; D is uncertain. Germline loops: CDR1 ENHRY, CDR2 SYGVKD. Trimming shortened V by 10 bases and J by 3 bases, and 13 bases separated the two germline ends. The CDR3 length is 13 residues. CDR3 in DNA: TGTGCCACTAAGGACCAAAACAATCAGCCCCAGCATTTT. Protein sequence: CATKDQNNQPQHF.

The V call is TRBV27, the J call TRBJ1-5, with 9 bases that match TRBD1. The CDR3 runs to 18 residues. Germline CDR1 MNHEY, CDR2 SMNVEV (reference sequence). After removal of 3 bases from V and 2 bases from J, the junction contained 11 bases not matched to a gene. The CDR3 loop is CASSLRGTGSVRNQPQHF. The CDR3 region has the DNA TGTGCCAGCAGTTTGCGGGGGACAGGGTCGGTACGCAATCAGCCCCAGCATTTT.

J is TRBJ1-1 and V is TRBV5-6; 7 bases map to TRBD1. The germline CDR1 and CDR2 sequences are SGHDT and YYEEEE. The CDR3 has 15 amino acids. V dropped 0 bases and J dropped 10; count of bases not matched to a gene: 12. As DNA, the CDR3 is TGTGCCAGCAGCTTGGTTGGGGACAGTCCCAGCGGAGCTTTCTTT. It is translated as CASSLVGDSPSGAFF.

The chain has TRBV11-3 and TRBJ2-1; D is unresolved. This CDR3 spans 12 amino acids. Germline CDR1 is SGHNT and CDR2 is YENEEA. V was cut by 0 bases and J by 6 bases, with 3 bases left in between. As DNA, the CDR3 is TGTGCCAGCAGCTTAGACCGCAATGAGCAGTTCTTC. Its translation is CASSLDRNEQFF.

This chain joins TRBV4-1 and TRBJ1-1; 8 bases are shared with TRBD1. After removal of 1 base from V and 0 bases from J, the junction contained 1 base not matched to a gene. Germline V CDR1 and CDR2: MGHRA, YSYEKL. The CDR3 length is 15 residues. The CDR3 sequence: CASSQGTGLNTEAFF. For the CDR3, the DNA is TGCGCCAGCAGCCAAGGGACAGGGCTGAACACTGAAGCTTTCTTT.

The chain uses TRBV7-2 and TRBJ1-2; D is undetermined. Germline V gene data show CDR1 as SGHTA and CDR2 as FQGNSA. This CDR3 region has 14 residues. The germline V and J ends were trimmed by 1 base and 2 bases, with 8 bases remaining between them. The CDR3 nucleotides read TGTGCCAGCAGCTTAGATTATAGAAACTATGGCTACACCTTC. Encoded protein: CASSLDYRNYGYTF.

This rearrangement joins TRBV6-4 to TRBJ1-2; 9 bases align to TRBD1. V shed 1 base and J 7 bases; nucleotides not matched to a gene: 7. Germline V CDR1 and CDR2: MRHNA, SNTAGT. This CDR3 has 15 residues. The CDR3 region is CASSDFPGQGGGYTF. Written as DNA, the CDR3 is TGTGCCAGCAGTGACTTCCCGGGACAGGGAGGTGGCTACACCTTC.

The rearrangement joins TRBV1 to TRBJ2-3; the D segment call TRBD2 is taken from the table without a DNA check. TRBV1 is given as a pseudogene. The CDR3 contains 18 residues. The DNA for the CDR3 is TGCACCAGCAGACCCAGGTGTTTCGCTAGCGGGGGGACAGATACGCAGTATTTT. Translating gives CTSRPRCFASGGTDTQYF.

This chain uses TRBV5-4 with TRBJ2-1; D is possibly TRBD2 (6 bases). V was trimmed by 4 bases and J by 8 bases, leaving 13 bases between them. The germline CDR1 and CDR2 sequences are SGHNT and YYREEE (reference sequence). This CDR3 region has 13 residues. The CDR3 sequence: CASSPPWGDEQFF. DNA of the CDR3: TGTGCCAGCAGCCCGCCGTGGGGGGATGAGCAGTTCTTC.

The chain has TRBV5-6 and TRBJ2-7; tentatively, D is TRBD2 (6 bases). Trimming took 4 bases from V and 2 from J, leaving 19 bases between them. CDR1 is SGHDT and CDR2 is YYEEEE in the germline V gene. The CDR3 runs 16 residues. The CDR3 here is CASSARRGFQTYEQYF. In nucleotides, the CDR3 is TGTGCCAGCAGCGCTCGGCGGGGATTCCAAACCTACGAGCAGTACTTC.